This TCR beta chain stems from a study of T cell responses to AZD1222 COVID-19 vaccine. General study results and limits: It was only a handful of AZD1222 recipients who were seropositive at baseline.

Turning to this clone: Its target is not known.

Some clones are missing from TCRdb's copy, which holds only in-frame ones; the method was immunoSEQ multiplex PCR. Of more than 150,000 clones in the sample, roughly nine tenths are singletons; the top ten hold roughly 6.9%. J was trimmed by 5 bases and V by 4 bases; bases with no gene match: 8. Germline CDR1 and CDR2: SQVTM and ANQGSEA. CDR3 length: 14 amino acids. The chain has TRBV29-1 and TRBJ1-1, with 9 positions matching TRBD1. The TCR was taken from an adult who had recovered from COVID-19. This specimen was peripheral blood, taken after recovery from COVID-19. In DNA, the CDR3 is TGCAGCGTTGCCTGGACAGGGGATCAAACTGAAGCTTTCTTT. This encodes CSVAWTGDQTEAFF.